The rows below give T cell receptor beta chains drawn from one sample of a study of T-cell memory formation after mild COVID-19. TCRdb recomputed calls from the 5' RACE reads with MiXCR, one row per CDR3 protein. The data hold around 210,000 distinct CDR3 sequences, with 9% to 10% observed a single time. The sample consisted of PBMCs or a T cell subset sorted from them (not recorded which). The receptor set was obtained from a man between 18 and 29 years old who had mild COVID-19 (a few samples of this study predate the infection). Cell type and time point are not known. The CDR3 runs from the conserved cysteine through the conserved F or W. A D gene is named only where the DNA matches it firmly.

15,TRBD1,TRBV29-1,CSVTRQGQNNEKLFF
13,NA,TRBV7-3,CASSVSPLETQYF
15,TRBD2,TRBV4-1,CASSPSGGALSEQFF
14,NA,TRBV7-9,CASSLLGAGSPLHF
12,TRBD1,TRBV5-1,CASSTGQGQAFF
15,NA,TRBV6-5,CASSYSMTGNQPQHF
15,NA,TRBV28,CASTLVQSAYNEQFF
13,NA,TRBV7-2,CASSDFQGEKAFF
13,NA,TRBV29-1,CSVGIGALSEAFF
16,TRBD1,TRBV5-1,CASSDGQGGSGNTIYF
16,NA,TRBV5-1,CASSSTGYSGANVLTF
15,TRBD1,TRBV5-1,CASSLAETGGSEQYF
17,NA,TRBV5-1,CASSAIRGDASTDTQYF
14,NA,TRBV7-2,CASSVGRSFYEQYF
15,NA,TRBV14,CASSQVKGVRSTQYF
11,NA,TRBV28,CASSVRLSLFF
15,TRBD1,TRBV27,CASSFATGGGYEQYF
12,NA,TRBV6-5,CASSYNNYGYTF
14,NA,TRBV13,CASSLSGLPDTQYF
15,NA,TRBV4-1,CASSQDSRGIETQYF
16,TRBD1,TRBV5-1,CASSLGIQGAEDTQYF
16,NA,TRBV4-2,CASSQGPRASSYGYTF
14,TRBD1,TRBV6-5,CASRDRGRDTEAFF
15,NA,TRBV25-1,CASSEFVGLQETQYF
13,NA,TRBV12-3/TRBV12-4,CASSLRIIYGYTF
16,TRBD1,TRBV7-3,CASSFGGLGTGTEAFF
14,NA,TRBV20-1,CSAPGRANTGELFF
14,TRBD1,TRBV7-9,CASSLSGTAGEAFF
16,TRBD1,TRBV5-1,CASSPAAQGQQETQYF
13,NA,TRBV6-5,CASSYNENQPQHF